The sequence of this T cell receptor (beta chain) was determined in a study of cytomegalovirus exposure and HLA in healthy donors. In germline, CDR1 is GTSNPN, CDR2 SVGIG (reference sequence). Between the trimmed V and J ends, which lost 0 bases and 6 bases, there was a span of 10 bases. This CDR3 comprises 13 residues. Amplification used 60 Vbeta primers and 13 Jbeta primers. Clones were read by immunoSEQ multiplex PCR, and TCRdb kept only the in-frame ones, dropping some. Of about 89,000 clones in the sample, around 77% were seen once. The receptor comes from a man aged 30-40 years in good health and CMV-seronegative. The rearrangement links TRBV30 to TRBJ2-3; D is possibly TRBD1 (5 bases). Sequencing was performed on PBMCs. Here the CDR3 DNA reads TGTGCCTGGAGTGTACAAAAGGGGGATACGCAGTATTTT. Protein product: CAWSVQKGDTQYF.